These 11 T cell receptor beta chains share one sample of origin, sequenced in a study of OX40 agonist ivuxolimab in advanced cancers. Here immunoSEQ multiplex PCR was the method, and the copy in TCRdb shows in-frame clones only, minus some. This sample carries over 65,000 clones, roughly 80% of them seen once, and the ten largest clones take 0.44%. The sequences come from CD4+ or CD8+ T cells sorted from blood, collected in a trial of the OX40 agonist ivuxolimab. These receptors came from an adult with an advanced solid tumor such as melanoma, head and neck, liver or kidney cancer.

The chain has TRBV5-1 and TRBJ1-2, with D perhaps matching TRBD1 (5 bases). The V and J ends lost 0 bases and 4 bases respectively, with 13 bases between them. Germline CDR1 and CDR2: SGHRS and YFSETQ. The CDR3 contains 15 residues. For the CDR3, the DNA is TGCGCCAGCAGCTTGGCTCGGGGGAAAGCCTATGGCTACACCTTC. Amino acid sequence: CASSLARGKAYGYTF.

V gene TRBV11-3 combines with J gene TRBJ2-2; the D is unclear. CDR1 and CDR2 (germline): SGHNT, YENEEA. The ends were cut back, 5 bases at V and 4 bases at J, with 5 bases in the middle. The CDR3 sequence is 12 residues long. The CDR3: CASSRVTGELFF. CDR3 DNA: TGTGCCAGCAGCCGGGTCACCGGGGAGCTGTTTTTT.

The V call is TRBV6-5, the J call TRBJ2-3, with D hard to call. The CDR3 is 15 amino acids. Deletions cut 6 bases from V and 4 bases from J, with 17 bases between. The germline V gene encodes CDR1 MNHEY and CDR2 SVGAGI. CDR3 protein: CASRARDSRPDTQYF. In nucleotides, the CDR3 is TGTGCCAGCAGGGCGCGAGACTCCCGCCCAGATACGCAGTATTTT.

The chain employs TRBV6-5 and TRBJ2-1; D possibly corresponds to TRBD1 (6 bases). This CDR3 has 15 residues. Germline V gives CDR1 MNHEY, CDR2 SVGAGI. V lost 2 bases to trimming and J lost 0 bases, with 8 bases between them. The CDR3 DNA sequence: TGTGCCAGCAGTTACAGGGGGTTCTCCTACAATGAGCAGTTCTTC. Protein: CASSYRGFSYNEQFF.

This clone appeared once. The genes are TRBV11-3 and TRBJ2-2; 7 nucleotides line up with TRBD1. The germline gives CDR1 SGHNT, CDR2 YENEEA. The J segment lost 4 bases and the V segment lost 1 base, leaving 0 bases of the junction unmatched. CDR3 length: 14 residues. The CDR3: CASSLGQGTGELFF. In nucleotides, the CDR3 is TGTGCCAGCAGCTTAGGACAGGGCACCGGGGAGCTGTTTTTT. Complete variable domain (other parts from reference TRBV11-3 and TRBJ2-2): EAGVVQSPRYKIIEKKQPVAFWCNPISGHNTLYWYLQNLGQGPELLIRYENEEAVDDSQLPKDRFSAERLKGVDSTLKIQPAELGDSAVYLCASSLGQGTGELFFGEGSRLTVL.

The chain recombines TRBV6-6 with TRBJ1-5, with TRBD1 identical over 7 bases. This CDR3 spans 16 amino acids. Germline V lookup: CDR1 MNHNY, CDR2 SVGAGI (reference sequence). Trimming at V came to 9 bases and at J to 0 bases, leaving 11 bases not matched to a gene. This CDR3 is CASWDRGAYSNQPQHF. The CDR3 DNA sequence: TGTGCCAGTTGGGACAGAGGAGCCTATAGCAATCAGCCCCAGCATTTT.

This clone was seen only once. J is TRBJ1-1 and V is TRBV20-1; D is ambiguous. The CDR3 is 11 residues long. CDR1 is DFQATT, CDR2 SNEGSKA, per germline (reference sequence). Trimming removed 4 bases at V and 5 bases at J, with 8 bases between. The DNA of the CDR3 is TGCAGTGCTAAAAGGCAGACTGAAGCTTTCTTT. Protein sequence: CSAKRQTEAFF.

The J gene is TRBJ1-3, the V gene TRBV28, with D uncertain. V was pared by 8 bases and J by 4 bases, with 3 bases between. This CDR3 comprises 10 residues. CDR1 and CDR2 from the germline V gene are MDHEN and SYDVKM. As DNA, the CDR3 is TGTGCCAGCTGGGGAAACACCATATATTTT. Its translation is CASWGNTIYF.

This clone has a single count. The chain links TRBV14 to TRBJ1-1; D remains ambiguous. Per germline, CDR1 SGHDN and CDR2 FVKESK. V lost 1 base to trimming and J lost 0 bases, with 0 bases between them. This CDR3 spans 12 amino acids. In DNA form, the CDR3 reads TGTGCCAGCAGCCAAGTGAACACTGAAGCTTTCTTT. This sequence encodes CASSQVNTEAFF.

The rearrangement joins TRBV19 to TRBJ2-1; D is perhaps TRBD1 (5 bases). Germline-derived CDR1 and CDR2 are LNHDA and SQIVND (reference sequence). The CDR3 is 13 residues long. V lost 1 base, J lost 5 bases, and 6 bases lay in between. CDR3 DNA: TGTGCCAGTAGTATAGGACAGAACAATGAGCAGTTCTTC. Its translation is CASSIGQNNEQFF. The full variable domain, with the rest looked up from reference TRBV19 and TRBJ2-1, is DGGITQSPKYLFRKEGQNVTLSCEQNLNHDAMYWYRQDPGQGLRLIYYSQIVNDFQKGDIAEGYSVSREKKESFPLTVTSAQKNPTAFYLCASSIGQNNEQFFGPGTRLTVL.

Regarding this clone: A junction end diverges from the germline sequence, so it may reflect a read error. This chain uses TRBV5-1 with TRBJ2-2; a possible D gene is TRBD1 (6 bases). In germline, CDR1 is SGHRS, CDR2 YFSETQ. The CDR3 runs to 16 residues. CDR3 sequence: CATSEQGGTNTGELFF. The DNA for the CDR3 is TGCGCCACCAGCGAACAGGGTGGGACGAACACCGGGGAGCTGTTTTTT.